Here is one T cell receptor beta chain with its context. PCR was performed using 60 Vbeta and 13 Jbeta primers. Clones were read by immunoSEQ multiplex PCR, and TCRdb kept only the in-frame ones, dropping some. The sample records about 190,000 clones, roughly 80% being singletons. The data were taken from a study of cytomegalovirus exposure and HLA in healthy donors. V lost 0 bases and J lost 7, with 16 bases in between. Germline V lookup: CDR1 SGHAT, CDR2 FQNNGV. The CDR3 is 17 residues long. J is TRBJ1-6 and V is TRBV11-2; D gene uncertain. Sample: PBMCs. The TCR comes from a young woman in good health and CMV-seropositive. This CDR3 reads CASSLEGSPSRNSPLHF. CDR3 sequence (DNA): TGTGCCAGCAGCTTAGAGGGCAGCCCATCCCGAAATTCACCCCTCCACTTT.